This section outlines one T cell receptor beta chain sequence together with its context. Its target is not known. This sample was taken from a study of CD8+ T cells in alopecia areata. Overall study results and limits: TCR sharing was clearer in mice than between patients, perhaps partly owing to patient HLA diversity. Resident alphabeta T-cell populations of normal skin are likewise subject to sequencing in scalp samples.

This CDR3 spans 14 amino acids. The germline V gene encodes CDR1 SGDLS and CDR2 YYNGEE. Trimming left V 4 bases short and J 3 bases short, with 12 bases between. TCR sequencing used cDNA made by reverse transcription of extracted RNA. The data were produced by immunoSEQ multiplex PCR, yet TCRdb's version contains in-frame clones alone and is incomplete. The top ten hold roughly 51% of the sample, which has tens of thousands of clones, 44% seen once. The sequenced material came from NKG2D-low CD8+ T cells sorted from blood. This clonotype was sampled from a human donor with alopecia areata. The chain employs TRBV9 and TRBJ2-3; D not resolved. CDR3 sequence (DNA): TGTGCCAGCAGCTCATGGGCGGATACAGATACGCAGTATTTT. Translated, it gives CASSSWADTDTQYF.